This entry features one T cell receptor beta chain sequence. What it binds is not known. Vbeta (60) and Jbeta (13) primers were used in the PCR. Assay: immunoSEQ multiplex PCR; the TCRdb copy retains only in-frame clones and omits some. The table has roughly 290,000 clones, 70% to 90% seen once. This sample is part of a study of cytomegalovirus exposure and HLA in healthy donors. Points from the study as a whole: For most TCR beta V segments, an earlier analysis put the productive rate at about 90% or about 30% of the time. Later analysis demonstrated an association between a missense DCLRE1C variant and TCR beta V- and J-gene trimming. Sequences of the TCR beta chain were said to predict the HLA-A and HLA-B alleles of most subjects accurately.

The germline gives CDR1 SGDLS, CDR2 YYNGEE. After removal of 0 bases from V and 4 bases from J, the junction contained 5 bases not matched to a gene. This CDR3 comprises 15 residues. This TCR was recovered from a woman younger than 35 in good health and CMV-seronegative. Sequenced material: PBMCs. The gene calls are TRBV9 and TRBJ1-1; 8 positions match TRBD1. CDR3 nucleotides: TGTGCCAGCAGCGTAGTGTCAGGACAGGGCACTGAAGCTTTCTTT. Its translation is CASSVVSGQGTEAFF.